Shown below are 13 T cell receptor beta chains from a single sample sequenced in a study of T cells in Graves' hyperthyroidism and ophthalmopathy. There were TCR beta CDR3 regions amplified from RNA transcripts. RT-PCR in the first round (using the HTBI primer set) targeted the TCR CDR3. TCRdb re-called the multiplex PCR reads with MiXCR, one entry per CDR3 protein. Of 300,000 to 400,000 distinct CDR3 sequences listed, roughly 21% were seen once; the top ten hold around 50%. Specimen: blood. The source of these receptors is a woman aged 45-65 years with Graves' hyperthyroidism.

This clonotype was counted ten times or more. V is TRBV28 and J is TRBJ1-1, with D tentatively TRBD1 (6 bases). Germline V gene lookup returns CDR1 MDHEN and CDR2 SYDVKM. The CDR3 is 13 amino acids. Trimming removed 6 bases at V and 4 bases at J, with 12 bases between. CDR3 coding DNA: TGTGCCAGCAGATCTACAGGGCGCACTGAAGCTTTCTTT. It encodes CASRSTGRTEAFF.

The sample holds one count of this clonotype. One end of the junction fails to match germline, which may point to a read error. The J gene is TRBJ2-2, the V gene TRBV3-1; D possibly uses TRBD1 or TRBD2 (5 bases each). This CDR3 spans 14 amino acids. From germline, CDR1 is LGHDT and CDR2 YNNKEL (reference sequence). The CDR3 bases are TGTGTCAGCGGCCGGGACCATAACACCGGGGAGCTGTTTTTT. Protein product: CVSGRDHNTGELFF.

This clonotype was observed a handful of times. This sequence joins TRBV2 and TRBJ2-1; TRBD2 agrees at 11 bases. The CDR3 is 15 amino acids. The V gene end was trimmed by 7 bases and the J gene end by 2 bases; junction bases not matched to a gene: 4. Germline V lookup: CDR1 SNHLY, CDR2 FYNNEI. The CDR3 protein is CASIGSGGAYNEQFF. CDR3 DNA: TGTGCCAGCATTGGTAGCGGGGGGGCCTACAATGAGCAGTTCTTC.

This clonotype was recorded many times. V usage is TRBV28 and J usage is TRBJ2-7; a possible D gene is TRBD2 (6 bases). Trimming removed 6 bases from V and 3 bases from J, with 15 bases in between. Germline CDR1 is MDHEN and CDR2 is SYDVKM. The CDR3 runs 14 residues. The DNA of the CDR3 is TGTGCCAGCAGCCTGGACCCGGGGGACTACGAGCAGTACTTC. Protein sequence: CASSLDPGDYEQYF.

V and J are TRBV6-4 and TRBJ1-5; a possible D gene is TRBD1 (5 bases). Looked up from germline, CDR1 is MRHNA and CDR2 is SNTAGT. The CDR3 length is 14 residues. V was trimmed by 4 bases and J by 9 bases, leaving 16 bases between them. CDR3 region: CASSAQAGVGPQHF. CDR3 DNA sequence: TGTGCCAGCAGTGCCCAAGCGGGGGTCGGGCCCCAGCATTTT.

This clonotype was found many times. The CDR3 sequence is CASSSRTDTGELFF. The DNA of the CDR3 is TGCGCCAGCAGCTCCCGGACGGACACCGGGGAGCTGTTTTTT. The J gene is TRBJ2-2, the V gene TRBV5-1; D gene uncertain. This CDR3 is built from 14 residues. Trimming took 3 bases from V and 3 from J, leaving 9 bases between them. From germline, CDR1 is SGHRS and CDR2 YFSETQ.

This clonotype has only a few counts. The chain carries TRBV10-3 and TRBJ2-7; the match to TRBD1 covers 7 bases. The CDR3 totals 16 residues. CDR1 and CDR2 from the germline V gene are ENHRY and SYGVKD. The trim removed 6 bases at V and 3 bases at J, leaving 14 bases unmatched. DNA of the CDR3: TGTGCCATCAGAGTGGACAGGCTGTTATCAATCTACGAGCAGTACTTC. Translating it yields CAIRVDRLLSIYEQYF.

This sequence joins TRBV6-2 or TRBV6-3 and TRBJ2-7; D unresolved. The CDR3 sequence is 11 residues long. The V gene's germline CDR1 is MNHEY and CDR2 SVGEGT. V lost 6 bases to trimming and J lost 3 bases, with 6 bases between them. CDR3 region: CASRRIYEQYF. Written as DNA, the CDR3 is TGTGCCAGCAGGCGGATCTACGAGCAGTACTTC.

Ten or more counts support this clonotype. This chain joins TRBV4-2 and TRBJ1-1, with TRBD1 identical over 7 bases. The trim removed 0 bases at V and 3 bases at J, leaving 4 bases unmatched. Germline lookup yields CDR1 LGHNA and CDR2 YNFKEQ. The CDR3 is 15 residues long. CDR3 region: CASSQDRQGDTEAFF. The CDR3 DNA is TGTGCCAGCAGCCAAGATAGGCAGGGGGACACTGAAGCTTTCTTT.

This clonotype was seen a few times. One end of the junction fails to match germline, which may point to a read error. This chain uses TRBV7-8 with TRBJ2-6, with TRBD2 identical over 7 bases. CDR3 length: 18 amino acids. Germline V gene sequence: CDR1 SGHVS, CDR2 FQNEAQ. The CDR3 is CVSSLVSGGRSGANVLTF. In nucleotides, the CDR3 is TGTGTCAGCAGCTTAGTCTCGGGGGGAAGGTCTGGGGCCAACGTCCTGACTTTC.

This clonotype was recorded a few times. J is TRBJ2-7 and V is TRBV7-9; TRBD1 might be the D (5 bases). V lost 3 bases, J lost 4 bases, and 13 bases lay in between. CDR3 size: 14 residues. Germline CDR1 and CDR2: SEHNR and FQNEAQ (reference sequence). The CDR3 bases are TGTGCCAGCAGCTTTACAGGACCCGTTTACGAGCAGTACTTC. Amino acid sequence: CASSFTGPVYEQYF.

This clonotype was seen once. The chain links TRBV2 to TRBJ2-7; 8 bases map to TRBD1. Trimming cost V 5 bases and J 3 bases; bases outside gene matches: 6. The germline CDR1 and CDR2 sequences are SNHLY and FYNNEI. The CDR3 has 14 amino acids. The CDR3 DNA is TGTGCCAGCAGTCGGACAGGGCCCCGCTACGAGCAGTACTTC. Protein product: CASSRTGPRYEQYF. Supplemented by reference TRBV2 and TRBJ2-7, the full variable domain reads EPEVTQTPSHQVTQMGQEVILRCVPISNHLYFYWYRQILGQKVEFLVSFYNNEISEKSEIFDDQFSVERPDGSNFTLKIRSTKLEDSAMYFCASSRTGPRYEQYFGPGTRLTVT.

At least ten counts were recorded for this clonotype. The chain is built from TRBV20-1 and TRBJ2-7, with 7 bases that match TRBD2. The CDR3 totals 13 residues. Unmatched junction bases numbered 12, after V lost 7 bases and J lost 6 bases. CDR1 and CDR2 (germline): DFQATT, SNEGSKA (reference sequence). Written as DNA, the CDR3 is TGCAGTGTGGGGGGGATGCGGCCCGTCGAGCAGTACTTC. This translates into CSVGGMRPVEQYF.